Below, one T cell receptor beta chain is given with its context. Trimming took 7 bases from V and 4 from J, leaving 16 bases between them. Germline V lookup: CDR1 MNHEY, CDR2 SVGEGT. The CDR3 runs to 14 residues. The use of a sample-barcoded 5' primer and a J-beta primer mix characterized a second PCR of roughly 7 to 11 cycles. Every cDNA was tagged by a template-switch adaptor with 12 random nucleotides. One entry per CDR3 protein, called by TCRdb with MiXCR from the 5' RACE reads. The sample lists around 1.5 million distinct CDR3 sequences, around 55% seen once, with over 5% in the top ten. The sample is drawn from a study of blood T cells in healthy people across ages. Study overall: Capture by template switching was about one barcoded beta molecule per two T cells.

The V call is TRBV6-2 or TRBV6-3, the J call TRBJ1-1; D gene ambiguous. This clonotype was obtained from a man aged 18 to 29 in good health. Sequenced input: blood. The CDR3 DNA sequence: TGTGCCAGCATCGGACCCCACCGCGGCACTGAAGCTTTCTTT. Its translation is CASIGPHRGTEAFF.